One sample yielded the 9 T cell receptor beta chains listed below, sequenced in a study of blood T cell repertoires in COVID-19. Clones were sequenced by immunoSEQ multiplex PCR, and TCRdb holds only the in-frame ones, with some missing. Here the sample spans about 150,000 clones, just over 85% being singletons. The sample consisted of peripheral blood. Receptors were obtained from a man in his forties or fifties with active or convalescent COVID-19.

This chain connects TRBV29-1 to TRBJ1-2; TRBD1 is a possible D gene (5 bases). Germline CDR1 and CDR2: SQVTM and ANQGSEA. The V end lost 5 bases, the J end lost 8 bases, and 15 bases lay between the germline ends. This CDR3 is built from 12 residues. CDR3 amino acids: CSVQLGVPGYTF. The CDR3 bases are TGCAGCGTTCAATTAGGGGTTCCGGGCTACACCTTC.

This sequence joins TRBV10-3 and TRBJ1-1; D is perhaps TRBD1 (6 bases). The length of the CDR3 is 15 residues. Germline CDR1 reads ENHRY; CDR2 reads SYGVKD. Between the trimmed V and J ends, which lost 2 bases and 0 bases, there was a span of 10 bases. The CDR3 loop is CAISEQGLMNTEAFF. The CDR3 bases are TGTGCCATCAGTGAGCAGGGGTTGATGAACACTGAAGCTTTCTTT.

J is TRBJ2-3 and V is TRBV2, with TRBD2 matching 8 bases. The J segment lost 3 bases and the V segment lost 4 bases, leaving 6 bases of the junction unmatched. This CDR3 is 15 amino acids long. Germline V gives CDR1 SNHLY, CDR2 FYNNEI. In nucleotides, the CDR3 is TGTGCCAGCAGTGTAGAGCGGGGGAGGACAGATACGCAGTATTTT. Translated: CASSVERGRTDTQYF.

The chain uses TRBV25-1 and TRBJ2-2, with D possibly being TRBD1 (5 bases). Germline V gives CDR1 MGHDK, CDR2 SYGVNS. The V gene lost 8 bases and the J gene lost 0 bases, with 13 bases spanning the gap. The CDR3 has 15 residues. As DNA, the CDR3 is TGTGCCAGCCTGGCTTGGGGCGCGAACACCGGGGAGCTGTTTTTT. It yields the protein CASLAWGANTGELFF. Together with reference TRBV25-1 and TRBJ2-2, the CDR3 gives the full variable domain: EADIYQTPRYLVIGTGKKITLECSQTMGHDKMYWYQQDPGMELHLIHYSYGVNSTEKGDLSSESTVSRIRTEHFPLTLESARPSHTSQYLCASLAWGANTGELFFGEGSRLTVL.

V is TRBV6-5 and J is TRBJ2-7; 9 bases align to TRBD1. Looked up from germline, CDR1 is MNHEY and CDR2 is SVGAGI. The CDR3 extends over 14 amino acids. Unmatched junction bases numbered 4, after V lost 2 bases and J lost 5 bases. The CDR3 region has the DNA TGTGCCAGCAGTTACCAGGGACAGGGTAACGAGCAGTACTTC. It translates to CASSYQGQGNEQYF.

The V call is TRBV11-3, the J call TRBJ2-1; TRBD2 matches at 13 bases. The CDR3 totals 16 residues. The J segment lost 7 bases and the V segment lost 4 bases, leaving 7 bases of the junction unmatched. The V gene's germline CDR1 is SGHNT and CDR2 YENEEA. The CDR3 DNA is TGTGCCAGCAGCTCCTTCGGACTAGCGGGAGCGAATGAGCAGTTCTTC. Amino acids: CASSSFGLAGANEQFF.

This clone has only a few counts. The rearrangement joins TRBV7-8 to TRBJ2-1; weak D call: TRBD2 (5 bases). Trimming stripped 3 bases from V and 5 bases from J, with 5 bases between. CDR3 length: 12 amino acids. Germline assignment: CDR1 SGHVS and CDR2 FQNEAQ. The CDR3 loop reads CASSLRDNEQFF. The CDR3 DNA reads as TGTGCCAGCAGCTTGCGGGACAATGAGCAGTTCTTC.

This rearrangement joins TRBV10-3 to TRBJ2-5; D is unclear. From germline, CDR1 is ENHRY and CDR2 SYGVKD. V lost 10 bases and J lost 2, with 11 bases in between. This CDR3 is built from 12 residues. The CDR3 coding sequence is TGTGCCACGTCTTTGAGGCAAGAGACCCAGTACTTC. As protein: CATSLRQETQYF.

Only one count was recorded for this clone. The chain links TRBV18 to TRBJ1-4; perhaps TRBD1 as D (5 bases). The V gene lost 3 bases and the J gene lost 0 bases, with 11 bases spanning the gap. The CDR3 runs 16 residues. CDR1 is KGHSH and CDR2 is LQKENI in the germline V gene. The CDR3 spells CASSPDQGPTNEKLFF. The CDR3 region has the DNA TGTGCCAGCTCACCCGATCAGGGCCCAACTAATGAAAAACTGTTTTTT.